Shown below are 28 T cell receptor beta chains from a single sample sequenced in a study of shared clonotypes between healthy human individuals. In the naive CD8 group, cells lacked CD45RO and were positively selected for CCR7, so terminally differentiated effector memory CD45RA+ cells were left out. The method was immunoSEQ multiplex PCR; TCRdb's version includes in-frame clones alone and lacks a portion of them. The sample lists around 620,000 clones, approximately 95% occurring once. The sequencing sample was made of naive CD8+ T cells sorted from blood. The origin of the receptors is a woman aged 25 to 45 in good health.

This chain uses TRBV27 with TRBJ2-3, with TRBD2 identical over 11 bases. The CDR3 contains 15 residues. The junction had 5 bases not matched to a gene; V was cut back by 5 bases and J by 4 bases. Germline CDR1 is MNHEY and CDR2 is SMNVEV (reference sequence). The CDR3 nucleotides read TGTGCCAGCAGTATACTAGCGGGGGTGCCAGATACGCAGTATTTT. Protein: CASSILAGVPDTQYF.

The chain joins TRBV11-2 to TRBJ1-2; no definite D call. V lost 1 base, J lost 4 bases, and 7 bases lay in between. Per the germline V gene, CDR1 is SGHAT and CDR2 is FQNNGV. The CDR3 runs to 13 residues. The CDR3 DNA is TGTGCCAGCAGCTTAGGACGGATCTATGGCTACACCTTC. Translating gives CASSLGRIYGYTF.

The rearrangement uses TRBV2 and TRBJ2-6; D unclear. Germline CDR1 SNHLY, CDR2 FYNNEI. This CDR3 comprises 14 residues. The V end lost 7 bases, the J end lost 0 bases, and 7 bases lay between the germline ends. The CDR3 loop is CASTWDSGANVLTF. CDR3 DNA sequence: TGTGCCAGCACGTGGGACTCTGGGGCCAACGTCCTGACTTTC. Full variable domain (outside the CDR3, taken from reference TRBV2 and TRBJ2-6): EPEVTQTPSHQVTQMGQEVILRCVPISNHLYFYWYRQILGQKVEFLVSFYNNEISEKSEIFDDQFSVERPDGSNFTLKIRSTKLEDSAMYFCASTWDSGANVLTFGAGSRLTVL.

The chain joins TRBV10-3 to TRBJ2-7; TRBD2 agrees at 10 bases. The CDR3 covers 14 residues. The germline gives CDR1 ENHRY, CDR2 SYGVKD. The trim removed 8 bases at V and 4 bases at J, leaving 8 bases unmatched. The CDR3 DNA follows: TGTGCCATCGAACCTAGCGGGAGTAGGTACGAGCAGTACTTC. This encodes CAIEPSGSRYEQYF.

This chain links TRBV27 with TRBJ2-1; 10 nucleotides align to TRBD2. V shed 2 bases and J 8 bases; nucleotides not matched to a gene: 9. The germline gives CDR1 MNHEY, CDR2 SMNVEV (reference sequence). This CDR3 is 16 amino acids long. CDR3 DNA sequence: TGTGCCAGCAGTTTACTCCTAGCGGGAGTTCAGGATGAGCAGTTCTTC. This translates into CASSLLLAGVQDEQFF.

The chain has TRBV28 and TRBJ1-2, with a tentative D call TRBD1 (5 bases). CDR1 is MDHEN, CDR2 SYDVKM, per germline. There are 15 residues in the CDR3. V was shortened by 3 bases and J by 1 base, with 12 bases between the two germline ends. The CDR3 region has the DNA TGTGCCAGCAGTTTGAAGGACAATCTTAACTATGGCTACACCTTC. Translated, it gives CASSLKDNLNYGYTF.

This chain links TRBV10-1 with TRBJ2-7, with D perhaps given as TRBD1 or TRBD2 (5 bases each). This CDR3 has 17 amino acids. Per germline, CDR1 WNHNN and CDR2 SYGVQD (reference sequence). V was shortened by 2 bases and J by 5 bases, with 22 bases between the two germline ends. CDR3 in amino acids: CASSERKSGTRFDEQYF. CDR3 bases: TGCGCCAGCAGTGAGCGGAAATCCGGGACCCGTTTCGACGAGCAGTACTTC.

This chain joins TRBV30 and TRBJ1-6, with D uncertain. This CDR3 contains 13 residues. From germline, CDR1 is GTSNPN and CDR2 SVGIG (reference sequence). V was clipped by 3 bases and J by 10 bases, with 13 bases between them. The CDR3 sequence: CAWRDLLGSPLHF. Here the CDR3 DNA reads TGTGCCTGGAGAGACCTACTAGGGTCACCCCTCCACTTT.

This clone has only one observation. This chain uses TRBV29-1 with TRBJ1-2; 7 bases agree with TRBD1. CDR1 SQVTM and CDR2 ANQGSEA come from the germline V gene. V gave up 3 bases and J gave up 4 bases; unmatched junction bases: 8. The CDR3 spans 14 residues. The chain's CDR3 is CSVDAGDSRYGYTF. The CDR3 DNA follows: TGCAGCGTTGACGCTGGGGACAGCCGCTATGGCTACACCTTC.

As DNA, the CDR3 is TGTGCCAGCCTGGGCAGGGGGTCCAAAAACATTCAGTACTTC. Protein product: CASLGRGSKNIQYF. The genes are TRBV2 and TRBJ2-4, with 7 bases fitting TRBD1. Trimming took 8 bases from V and 2 from J; bases not matched to a gene: 6. The CDR3 runs to 14 residues. Germline-derived CDR1 and CDR2 are SNHLY and FYNNEI.

The chain recombines TRBV5-1 with TRBJ1-1; perhaps TRBD1 as D (5 bases). The CDR3 has 15 residues. Germline loops: CDR1 SGHRS, CDR2 YFSETQ. V was cut by 1 base and J by 2 bases, with 12 bases left in between. CDR3 sequence (DNA): TGCGCCAGCAGCTTGTTCCGGGGCGGAAACACTGAAGCTTTCTTT. Translation gives CASSLFRGGNTEAFF.

This sequence joins TRBV18 and TRBJ2-7; 10 nucleotides match TRBD1. Germline CDR1 and CDR2: KGHSH and LQKENI. The CDR3 runs to 16 residues. V lost 2 bases, J lost 2 bases, and 6 bases stayed unmatched. The CDR3 is CASSPFGTGETYEQYF. CDR3 DNA sequence: TGTGCCAGCTCACCATTCGGGACAGGGGAGACCTACGAGCAGTACTTC.

This chain joins TRBV28 and TRBJ1-4; no definite D call. CDR1 is MDHEN, CDR2 SYDVKM, per germline. V gave up 1 base and J gave up 8 bases, with 11 bases separating them. This CDR3 is built from 14 residues. The CDR3: CASSLYLESEKLFF. In DNA, the CDR3 is TGTGCCAGCAGTTTATACTTAGAAAGCGAAAAACTGTTTTTT.

The V and J genes are TRBV13 and TRBJ2-7; 10 nucleotides line up with TRBD2. The germline gives CDR1 PRHDT, CDR2 FYEKMQ (reference sequence). The V and J ends lost 2 bases and 6 bases, in that order; junction bases with no gene match: 4. CDR3 length: 14 residues. CDR3 nucleotide sequence: TGTGCCAGCAGCTTATTGTCTAGCGGGAGCGAGCAGTACTTC. Its protein is CASSLLSSGSEQYF.

The chain's CDR3 is CASRARQAPYGYTF. The CDR3 bases are TGTGCCAGCAGAGCAAGACAGGCCCCCTATGGCTACACCTTC. The chain employs TRBV2 and TRBJ1-2; a weak D match, TRBD1 (6 bases). The CDR3 is 14 residues long. Looked up from germline, CDR1 is SNHLY and CDR2 is FYNNEI. Between the trimmed V and J ends, which lost 6 bases and 4 bases, there was a span of 15 bases.

This rearrangement joins TRBV28 to TRBJ2-3, with a tentative D call TRBD1 (5 bases). The germline CDR1 and CDR2 sequences are MDHEN and SYDVKM. Trimming cost V 7 bases and J 3 bases, with 14 bases left between them. CDR3 length: 14 amino acids. The CDR3 bases are TGTGCCAGCACCCGAATACAGGAGACAGATACGCAGTATTTT. Translated, it gives CASTRIQETDTQYF.

The chain uses TRBV4-1 and TRBJ1-6, with a tentative D call TRBD1 (5 bases). Germline CDR1 reads MGHRA; CDR2 reads YSYEKL. V shed 4 bases and J shed 7 bases, with 14 bases lying between them. This CDR3 comprises 15 residues. CDR3 bases: TGCGCCAGCAGCCTGGGACGGGGCTTGAATTCACCCCTCCACTTT. The encoded protein is CASSLGRGLNSPLHF.

The V call is TRBV19, the J call TRBJ2-7; 7 bases map to TRBD1. Germline loops: CDR1 LNHDA, CDR2 SQIVND (reference sequence). J gave up 0 bases and V 6 bases, and 8 bases lay outside the gene matches. The CDR3 has 15 residues. This CDR3 is CASRLGTDISYEQYF. The CDR3 DNA reads as TGTGCCAGTAGGTTGGGGACAGATATCTCCTACGAGCAGTACTTC.

In the case of this clone: Other DNA sequences in this specimen translate into the identical CDR3. V usage is TRBV19 and J usage is TRBJ1-4; D is ambiguous. Germline loops: CDR1 LNHDA, CDR2 SQIVND (reference sequence). V shed 0 bases and J shed 8 bases, with 4 bases lying between them. The CDR3 loop spans 12 amino acids. CDR3 in DNA: TGTGCCAGTAGTATAGAGGGGGAAAAACTGTTTTTT. Translating it yields CASSIEGEKLFF.

This chain uses TRBV9 with TRBJ2-3, with D perhaps matching TRBD2 (5 bases). Germline CDR1 reads SGDLS; CDR2 reads YYNGEE. The V end was cut by 4 bases, the J end by 6 bases, with 6 bases between. The CDR3 contains 11 residues. The CDR3: CASSPGDTQYF. Written as DNA, the CDR3 is TGTGCCAGCAGCCCGGGGGATACGCAGTATTTT.

This chain connects TRBV27 to TRBJ2-7; 11 nucleotides match TRBD1. Trimming took 6 bases from V and 6 from J; bases not matched to a gene: 7. This CDR3 is 14 amino acids long. Germline values: CDR1 MNHEY, CDR2 SMNVEV (reference sequence). CDR3 nucleotide sequence: TGTGCCAGCAGAAAAGGACAGGGGGCCCGCGAGCAGTACTTC. As protein: CASRKGQGAREQYF.

The chain recombines TRBV7-9 with TRBJ1-2; D call uncertain. CDR1 is SEHNR, CDR2 FQNEAQ, per germline (reference sequence). CDR3 length: 14 residues. The CDR3 DNA is TGTGCGATCAGCGAAGCCGGTTCTGCTTATGGCTACACCTTC. As protein: CAISEAGSAYGYTF.

This chain uses TRBV19 with TRBJ2-2; TRBD2 matches at 9 bases. The CDR3 contains 18 residues. The V segment lost 3 bases and the J segment 1 base; nucleotides outside the gene matches: 9. Germline assignment: CDR1 LNHDA and CDR2 SQIVND (reference sequence). CDR3 residues: CASSIPLASGVNTGELFF. In DNA, the CDR3 is TGTGCCAGTAGTATTCCTCTCGCTAGCGGGGTGAACACCGGGGAGCTGTTTTTT.

The sample holds one count of this clone. This rearrangement joins TRBV27 to TRBJ1-5; TRBD1 might be the D (6 bases). The V gene's germline CDR1 is MNHEY and CDR2 SMNVEV (reference sequence). The V and J ends lost 5 bases and 5 bases respectively, with 13 bases between them. The CDR3 consists of 14 residues. The CDR3, as DNA: TGTGCCAGCAGTCTCCAGGGGACGGATCAGCCCCAGCATTTT. Translation: CASSLQGTDQPQHF.

The chain uses TRBV18 and TRBJ2-7; TRBD1 matches at 7 bases. The CDR3 consists of 16 residues. The V gene end was trimmed by 3 bases and the J gene end by 4 bases; junction bases not matched to a gene: 12. The germline V gene encodes CDR1 KGHSH and CDR2 LQKENI. The CDR3 nucleotides are TGTGCCAGCTCACCCCCGTGGGGGACAGTATCGTACGAGCAGTACTTC. It specifies CASSPPWGTVSYEQYF.

The chain recombines TRBV6-6 with TRBJ2-1; D may match TRBD1 or TRBD2 (5 bases each). Per germline, CDR1 MNHNY and CDR2 SVGAGI (reference sequence). V was trimmed by 5 bases and J by 6 bases, leaving 14 bases between them. The CDR3 extends over 14 amino acids. In DNA, the CDR3 is TGTGCCAGCAGTGATTGGGACGAACCCAATGAGCAGTTCTTC. It translates to CASSDWDEPNEQFF.

This chain uses TRBV28 with TRBJ1-2, with 10 bases fitting TRBD1. This CDR3 region has 16 residues. V lost 6 bases, J lost 4 bases, and 11 bases stayed unmatched. Germline V gene sequence: CDR1 MDHEN, CDR2 SYDVKM. CDR3 sequence reads: CASSWDRGGRGYGYTF. The CDR3 DNA sequence: TGTGCCAGCAGCTGGGACAGGGGCGGAAGAGGCTATGGCTACACCTTC.

This chain links TRBV28 with TRBJ1-2, with D possibly matching TRBD1 (6 bases). Germline CDR1 and CDR2: MDHEN and SYDVKM. The V and J ends lost 5 bases and 5 bases respectively, with 21 bases between them. The CDR3 loop spans 16 amino acids. The CDR3 sequence is CASSPPKFIGQYGYTF. DNA for the CDR3: TGTGCCAGCAGTCCCCCCAAATTCATTGGACAGTATGGCTACACCTTC.